The 11 T cell receptor beta chains reported below all come from one sample, sequenced in a study of CD8 T cells in ankylosing spondylitis (dated by TCRdb to 2016 to 2017). Libraries were constructed by 5' RACE. TCRdb records Illumina HiSeq 2500 as the sequencer. TCRdb reanalyzed the raw reads on its own, using fastp at Q25 for trimming and MiXCR for clone calling, and kept in-frame beta chains. All rows with the same CDR3 protein become a single entry with the most common DNA and genes. The sample records 200,000 to 250,000 distinct CDR3 sequences, around 7.9% of which are singletons. The ten largest clones add up to 14% of the sample. On the study overall, not on this receptor specifically: A TCR beta motif made up of several highly homologous amino acid variants appeared to be characteristic of blood from ankylosing spondylitis patients.

What these receptors recognize is not known. The specimen was blood, either unsorted or a sorted T cell fraction (not recorded which). The receptors stem from a male donor with ankylosing spondylitis.

This clonotype was detected many times. This chain uses TRBV28 with TRBJ2-2; D is perhaps TRBD1 or TRBD2 (6 bases each). CDR1 MDHEN and CDR2 SYDVKM come from the germline V gene. This CDR3 contains 17 residues. The ends were cut back, 6 bases at V and 3 bases at J, with 20 bases in the middle. CDR3 sequence: CASSSRGGPYYTGELFF. Here the CDR3 DNA reads TGTGCCAGCAGCTCCCGAGGGGGGCCCTACTACACCGGGGAGCTGTTTTTT.

Worth noting for this clonotype: Being one base from a much bigger clone, this may be a read error. This chain connects TRBV27 to TRBJ2-7; 9 bases are a match to TRBD1. CDR1 is MNHEY and CDR2 is SMNVEV in the germline V gene (reference sequence). The CDR3 spans 15 residues. CDR3 nucleotides: TGTGTCAGCAGTTTAGTGGGACAGGGTGACTACGAGCAGTACTTC. Encoded protein: CVSSLVGQGDYEQYF.

This clonotype was counted ten times or more. The chain is built from TRBV11-1 and TRBJ2-1, with 10 bases fitting TRBD2. Per germline, CDR1 SGHAT and CDR2 FQDESV (reference sequence). V lost 0 bases to trimming and J lost 0 bases; unmatched junction nucleotides: 11. CDR3 size: 20 residues. CDR3 nucleotides: TGTGCCAGCAGCTTAGCGAGACGGCTAGCGGGAGCTAGCTCCTACAATGAGCAGTTCTTC. It yields the protein CASSLARRLAGASSYNEQFF. The full variable domain, in which reference TRBV11-1 and TRBJ2-1 provide the parts outside the CDR3, is EAEVAQSPRYKITEKSQAVAFWCDPISGHATLYWYRQILGQGPELLVQFQDESVVDDSQLPKDRFSAERLKGVDSTLKIQPAELGDSAMYLCASSLARRLAGASSYNEQFFGPGTRLTVL.

This clonotype has a count of ten or more. The rearrangement joins TRBV15 to TRBJ1-2; D may be TRBD1 (5 bases). V dropped 0 bases and J dropped 6 bases, with 14 bases sitting between them. The CDR3 sequence is 15 residues long. Looked up from germline, CDR1 is LNHNV and CDR2 is YYDKDF (reference sequence). The DNA of the CDR3 is TGTGCCACCAGCAGAGACAGCAGGGTTTGGGATGGCTACACCTTC. Its translation is CATSRDSRVWDGYTF.

This clonotype was counted many times. The gene calls are TRBV12-3 or TRBV12-4 and TRBJ1-1; D not resolved. Trimming pared 1 base from V and 3 bases from J, leaving 15 bases between. The CDR3 loop spans 16 amino acids. CDR3 coding DNA: TGTGCCAGCAGTTTAGGTTTGACCTCCCTCTACACTGAAGCTTTCTTT. It encodes CASSLGLTSLYTEAFF.

This clonotype has a handful of counts. The chain couples TRBV5-1 to TRBJ2-6, with 7 bases lining up with TRBD1. The junction had 17 bases not matched to a gene; V was cut back by 1 base and J by 4 bases. The germline V gene has CDR1 SGHRS and CDR2 YFSETQ. The CDR3 consists of 20 residues. The CDR3 protein is CASSLMTIRDRTTGANVLTF. CDR3 bases: TGCGCCAGCAGCTTGATGACGATCCGGGACAGAACAACAGGGGCCAACGTCCTGACTTTC.

The chain is built from TRBV10-3 and TRBJ1-2, with a possible D match to TRBD1 (6 bases). Trimming removed 6 bases at V and 8 bases at J, with 10 bases between. This CDR3 region has 11 residues. Germline V CDR1 and CDR2: ENHRY, SYGVKD. The CDR3 DNA sequence: TGTGCCATCAGGTCCGGACAGGGCTACACCTTC. Encoded protein: CAIRSGQGYTF.

This clonotype showed up just a few times. The chain is built from TRBV2 and TRBJ2-1, with D perhaps matching TRBD1 (6 bases). There are 17 residues in the CDR3. Trimming removed 3 bases from V and 2 bases from J, with 17 bases in between. CDR1 and CDR2 (germline): SNHLY, FYNNEI. The DNA for the CDR3 is TGTGCCAGCAGTGACCTCCACAGGGTTAAGCCCTACAATGAGCAGTTCTTC. Amino acid sequence: CASSDLHRVKPYNEQFF.

This clonotype came up many times. The chain employs TRBV30 and TRBJ2-7; the D is unclear. V was clipped by 1 base and J by 3 bases, with 4 bases between them. Germline V gene data show CDR1 as GTSNPN and CDR2 as SVGIG (reference sequence). The CDR3 length is 11 residues. The DNA of the CDR3 is TGTGCCTGGAGTGCGATCTACGAGCAGTACTTC. It codes for CAWSAIYEQYF.

This clonotype was detected a few times. The CDR3 loop is CATGSQETQYF. CDR3 DNA sequence: TGTGCCACCGGCTCCCAAGAGACCCAGTACTTC. The rearrangement uses TRBV24-1 and TRBJ2-5; no clear D. CDR1 and CDR2 (germline): KGHDR, SFDVKD. With 9 bases removed from V and 1 base from J, the gap between germline ends came to 5 bases. The CDR3 has 11 residues.

This clonotype has more than one count but fewer than ten. At one end, the junction sequence differs from germline, possibly due to a read error. The genes are TRBV11-1 and TRBJ2-5; D is perhaps TRBD2 (5 bases). Germline V CDR1 and CDR2: SGHAT, FQDESV (reference sequence). The CDR3 is 18 amino acids. The CDR3 loop is CASSLAVTYRIRQETQYF. The CDR3 coding sequence is TGTGCCAGCAGCCTAGCAGTGACCTACAGAATCAGACAAGAGACCCAGTACTTC.